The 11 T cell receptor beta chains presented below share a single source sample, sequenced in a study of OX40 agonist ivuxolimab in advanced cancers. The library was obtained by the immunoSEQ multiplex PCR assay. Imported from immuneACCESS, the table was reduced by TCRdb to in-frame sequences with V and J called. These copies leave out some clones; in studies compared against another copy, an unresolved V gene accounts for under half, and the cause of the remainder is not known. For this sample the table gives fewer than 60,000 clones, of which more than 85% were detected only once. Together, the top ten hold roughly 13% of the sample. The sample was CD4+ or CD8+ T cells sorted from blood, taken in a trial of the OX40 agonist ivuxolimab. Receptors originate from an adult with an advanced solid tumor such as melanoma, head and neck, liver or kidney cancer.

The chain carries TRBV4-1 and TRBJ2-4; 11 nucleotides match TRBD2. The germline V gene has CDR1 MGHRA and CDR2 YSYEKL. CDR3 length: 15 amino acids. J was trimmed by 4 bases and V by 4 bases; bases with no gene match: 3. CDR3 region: CASSPVAGGKNIQYF. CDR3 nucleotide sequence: TGCGCCAGCAGCCCTGTAGCGGGGGGGAAAAACATTCAGTACTTC.

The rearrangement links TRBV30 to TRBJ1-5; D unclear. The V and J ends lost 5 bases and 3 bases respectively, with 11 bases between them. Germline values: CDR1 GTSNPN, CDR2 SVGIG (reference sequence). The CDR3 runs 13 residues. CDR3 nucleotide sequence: TGTGCCTGGGCCCTTAGGGACAATCAGCCCCAGCATTTT. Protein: CAWALRDNQPQHF.

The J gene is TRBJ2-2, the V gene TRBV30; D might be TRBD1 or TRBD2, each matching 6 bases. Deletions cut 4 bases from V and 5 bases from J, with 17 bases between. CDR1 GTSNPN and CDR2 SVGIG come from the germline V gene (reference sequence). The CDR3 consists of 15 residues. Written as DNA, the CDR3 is TGTGCCTGGAAGTCGCGGGACATGAAGACCGGGGAGCTGTTTTTT. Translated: CAWKSRDMKTGELFF.

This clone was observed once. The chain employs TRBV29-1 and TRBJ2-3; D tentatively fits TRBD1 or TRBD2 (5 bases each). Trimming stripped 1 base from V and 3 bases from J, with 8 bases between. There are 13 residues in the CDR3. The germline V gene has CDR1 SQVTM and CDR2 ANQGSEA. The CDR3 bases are TGCAGCGTTGAAGGGGGGATGACAGATACGCAGTATTTT. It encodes CSVEGGMTDTQYF.

The CDR3 protein is CSVDGQGILYGYTF. In DNA form, the CDR3 reads TGCAGCGTTGATGGACAGGGGATCTTATATGGCTACACCTTC. V usage is TRBV29-1 and J usage is TRBJ1-2, with 9 bases fitting TRBD1. Looked up from germline, CDR1 is SQVTM and CDR2 is ANQGSEA. The CDR3 is made up of 14 amino acids. V dropped 3 bases and J dropped 5; count of bases not matched to a gene: 7.

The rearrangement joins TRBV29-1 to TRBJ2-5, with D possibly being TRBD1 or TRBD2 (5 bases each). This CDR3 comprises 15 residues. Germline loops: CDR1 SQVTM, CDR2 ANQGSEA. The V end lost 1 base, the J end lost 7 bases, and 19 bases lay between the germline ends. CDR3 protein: CSVEAEGLTLGTQYF. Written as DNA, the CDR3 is TGCAGCGTTGAAGCCGAGGGGCTCACCCTGGGGACCCAGTACTTC.

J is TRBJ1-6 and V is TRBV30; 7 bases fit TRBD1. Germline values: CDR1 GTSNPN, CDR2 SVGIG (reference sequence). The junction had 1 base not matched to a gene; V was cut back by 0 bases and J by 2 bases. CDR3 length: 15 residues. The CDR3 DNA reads TGTGCCTGGAGTGTAGGGGGCGCCTATAATTCACCCCTCCACTTT. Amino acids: CAWSVGGAYNSPLHF.

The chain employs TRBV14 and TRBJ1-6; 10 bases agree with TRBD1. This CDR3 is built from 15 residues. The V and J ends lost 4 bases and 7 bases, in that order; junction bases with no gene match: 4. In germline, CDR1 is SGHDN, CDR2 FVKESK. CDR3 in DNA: TGTGCCAGCAGCCCCCGGGACAGGGGCAATTCACCCCTCCACTTT. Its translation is CASSPRDRGNSPLHF.

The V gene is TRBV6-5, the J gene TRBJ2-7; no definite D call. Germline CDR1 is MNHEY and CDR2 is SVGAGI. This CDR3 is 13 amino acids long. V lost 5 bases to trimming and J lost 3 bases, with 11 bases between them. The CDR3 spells CASSPGPSYEQYF. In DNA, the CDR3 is TGTGCCAGCAGTCCCGGGCCCAGCTACGAGCAGTACTTC.

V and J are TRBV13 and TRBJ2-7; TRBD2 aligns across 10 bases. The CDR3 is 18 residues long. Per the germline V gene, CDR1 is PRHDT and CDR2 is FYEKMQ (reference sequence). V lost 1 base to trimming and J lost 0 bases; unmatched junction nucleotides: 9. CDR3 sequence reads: CASSLEGSGGTFSYEQYF. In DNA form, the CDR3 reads TGTGCCAGCAGCTTAGAGGGTAGCGGGGGGACTTTCTCCTACGAGCAGTACTTC.

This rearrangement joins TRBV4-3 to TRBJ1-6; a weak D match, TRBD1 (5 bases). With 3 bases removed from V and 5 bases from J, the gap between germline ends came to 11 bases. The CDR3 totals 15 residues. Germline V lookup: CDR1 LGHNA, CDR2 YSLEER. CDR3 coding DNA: TGCGCCAGCAGCCATACGGGAGGGGATAATTCACCCCTCCACTTT. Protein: CASSHTGGDNSPLHF.